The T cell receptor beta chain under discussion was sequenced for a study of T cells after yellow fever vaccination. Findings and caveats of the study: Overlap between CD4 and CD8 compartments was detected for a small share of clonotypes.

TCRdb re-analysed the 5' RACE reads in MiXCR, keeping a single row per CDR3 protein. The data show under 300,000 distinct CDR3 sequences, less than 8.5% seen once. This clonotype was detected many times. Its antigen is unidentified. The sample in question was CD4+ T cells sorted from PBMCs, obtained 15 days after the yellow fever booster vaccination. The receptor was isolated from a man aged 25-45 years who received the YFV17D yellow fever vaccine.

CDR3 protein: CSAVGWRAGDETQYF. The CDR3 DNA sequence: TGCAGTGCCGTAGGCTGGAGGGCCGGAGATGAGACCCAGTACTTC. The rearrangement joins TRBV20-1 to TRBJ2-5; possibly TRBD2 for D (6 bases). V lost 6 bases and J 5 bases, leaving 22 bases between the germline ends. The CDR3 runs to 15 residues. The germline CDR1 and CDR2 sequences are DFQATT and SNEGSKA (reference sequence).